Following are 21 T cell receptor beta chains from one sample sequenced in a study of cytomegalovirus exposure and HLA in healthy donors. The primer mix had 60 Vbeta and 13 Jbeta primers. Data came from immunoSEQ multiplex PCR; TCRdb stores just in-frame clones and leaves some out. Found here are roughly 170,000 clones, around four fifths of them singletons; the top ten hold 1.2% to 1.5%. The sample comprised PBMCs. All receptors come from a woman aged 30 to 39 in good health and CMV-seropositive.

The V and J genes are TRBV27 and TRBJ2-5, with a possible D match to TRBD2 (6 bases). The CDR3 runs to 14 residues. CDR1 and CDR2 from the germline V gene are MNHEY and SMNVEV (reference sequence). The germline V and J ends were trimmed by 4 bases and 0 bases, with 9 bases remaining between them. CDR3 protein: CASSYRRDQETQYF. The CDR3 DNA reads as TGTGCCAGCAGTTATAGGAGGGACCAAGAGACCCAGTACTTC.

The rearrangement joins TRBV27 to TRBJ2-7; TRBD2 agrees at 8 bases. Germline V gene lookup returns CDR1 MNHEY and CDR2 SMNVEV (reference sequence). The CDR3 loop spans 16 amino acids. V lost 5 bases to trimming and J lost 0 bases; unmatched junction nucleotides: 9. CDR3 loop: CASSPSSGPRSYEQYF. In DNA, the CDR3 is TGTGCCAGCAGTCCATCTAGCGGGCCACGCTCCTACGAGCAGTACTTC.

This clone was detected a few times. The J gene is TRBJ1-4, the V gene TRBV6-6; D gene uncertain. Germline V CDR1 and CDR2: MNHNY, SVGAGI (reference sequence). The CDR3 loop spans 12 amino acids. Trimming took 6 bases from V and 4 from J, leaving 6 bases between them. The CDR3 spells CASRRFNEKLFF. Here the CDR3 DNA reads TGTGCCAGCAGGAGATTTAATGAAAAACTGTTTTTT.

This chain joins TRBV30 and TRBJ2-1, with 10 bases matching TRBD2. V dropped 5 bases and J dropped 4; count of bases not matched to a gene: 5. The CDR3 is made up of 14 amino acids. Germline V CDR1 and CDR2: GTSNPN, SVGIG (reference sequence). CDR3 in DNA: TGTGCCTGGCAAGGACTAGCGGTTTACAATGAGCAGTTCTTC. Amino acids: CAWQGLAVYNEQFF.

The genes are TRBV5-4 and TRBJ1-5, with D perhaps matching TRBD1 (6 bases). The ends were cut back, 0 bases at V and 7 bases at J, with 14 bases in the middle. The germline V gene has CDR1 SGHNT and CDR2 YYREEE (reference sequence). The CDR3 is 15 residues long. CDR3 DNA sequence: TGTGCCAGCAGCTTGGGGGGGCAGGAGAACCAGCCCCAGCATTTT. This encodes CASSLGGQENQPQHF.

The chain has TRBV29-1 and TRBJ1-2; 8 bases match TRBD1. There are 14 residues in the CDR3. Germline CDR1 reads SQVTM; CDR2 reads ANQGSEA. Unmatched junction bases numbered 15, after V lost 7 bases and J lost 8 bases. The CDR3 is CSAQEAGGVGGYTF. The CDR3 DNA follows: TGCAGCGCCCAAGAGGCAGGGGGCGTAGGGGGCTACACCTTC.

The chain combines TRBV30 with TRBJ2-1; 7 bases are a match to TRBD2. Germline lookup yields CDR1 GTSNPN and CDR2 SVGIG (reference sequence). CDR3 size: 13 residues. With V trimmed by 4 bases and J by 7 bases, 7 bases remained unmatched. In DNA, the CDR3 is TGTGCCTGGAAAGGGCTAGCGGAAAATGAGCAGTTCTTC. Translated: CAWKGLAENEQFF.

As DNA, the CDR3 is TGTGCCAGCAGCCGGGACAGGGGAGCAGATACGCAGTATTTT. Translated, it gives CASSRDRGADTQYF. The chain combines TRBV5-8 with TRBJ2-3; 10 nucleotides align to TRBD1. The V segment lost 4 bases and the J segment 4 bases; nucleotides outside the gene matches: 3. CDR3 length equals 14 residues. The germline CDR1 and CDR2 sequences are SGHTS and YDEGEE.

The rearrangement uses TRBV5-1 and TRBJ1-5, with D possibly TRBD1 on 5 matching bases. The V and J ends lost 5 bases and 6 bases respectively, with 12 bases between them. Germline CDR1 reads SGHRS; CDR2 reads YFSETQ. CDR3 length: 13 amino acids. CDR3 amino acids: CASSPDIGQPQHF. CDR3 nucleotide sequence: TGCGCCAGCAGTCCGGACATCGGTCAGCCCCAGCATTTT. Supplemented by reference TRBV5-1 and TRBJ1-5, the full variable domain reads KAGVTQTPRYLIKTRGQQVTLSCSPISGHRSVSWYQQTPGQGLQFLFEYFSETQRNKGNFPGRFSGRQFSNSRSEMNVSTLELGDSALYLCASSPDIGQPQHFGDGTRLSIL.

The chain combines TRBV27 with TRBJ1-1; 8 bases are shared with TRBD1. The CDR3 is 15 residues long. Germline V gene data show CDR1 as MNHEY and CDR2 as SMNVEV (reference sequence). The V segment lost 7 bases and the J segment 1 base; nucleotides outside the gene matches: 8. Written as DNA, the CDR3 is TGTGCCAGCACCCTCTCGACAGGGGCGAACACTGAAGCTTTCTTT. Translated: CASTLSTGANTEAFF.

This sequence joins TRBV4-1 and TRBJ2-7, with D perhaps TRBD2 (6 bases). The CDR3 has 18 amino acids. Between the trimmed V and J ends, which lost 0 bases and 0 bases, there was a span of 18 bases. In germline, CDR1 is MGHRA, CDR2 YSYEKL. The CDR3 DNA reads as TGCGCCAGCAGCCAAGATCCCCGGAGGGCAGGAGACTCCTACGAGCAGTACTTC. As protein: CASSQDPRRAGDSYEQYF.

This clone was observed a handful of times. The chain uses TRBV30 and TRBJ1-1; D is possibly TRBD1 (5 bases). V was cut by 5 bases and J by 2 bases, with 18 bases left in between. Germline V gene lookup returns CDR1 GTSNPN and CDR2 SVGIG (reference sequence). The CDR3 covers 15 residues. CDR3 loop: CAWCGEGGGNTEAFF. The CDR3 DNA sequence: TGTGCCTGGTGTGGAGAAGGCGGGGGAAACACTGAAGCTTTCTTT.

The chain joins TRBV5-6 to TRBJ2-7, with 8 bases aligning to TRBD2. Looked up from germline, CDR1 is SGHDT and CDR2 is YYEEEE. The CDR3 extends over 15 amino acids. V shed 1 base and J 4 bases; nucleotides not matched to a gene: 7. CDR3 amino acids: CASSLKGLESYEQYF. The CDR3 bases are TGTGCCAGCAGCTTGAAGGGACTAGAATCGTACGAGCAGTACTTC.

The CDR3 DNA reads TGTGCCTGGAGCGGGGGGGTCGAAGGAAACACCATATATTTT. Translating it yields CAWSGGVEGNTIYF. The chain employs TRBV30 and TRBJ1-3, with TRBD1 as a possible D gene (5 bases). The germline V gene has CDR1 GTSNPN and CDR2 SVGIG (reference sequence). Trimming left V 3 bases short and J 4 bases short, with 13 bases between. The CDR3 runs 14 residues.

The chain combines TRBV5-6 with TRBJ1-2; weak D call: TRBD1 (6 bases). The CDR3 length is 16 residues. Germline V gene sequence: CDR1 SGHDT, CDR2 YYEEEE. Trimming removed 2 bases at V and 7 bases at J, with 21 bases between. CDR3 loop: CASSFWGGEGTSGYTF. CDR3 sequence (DNA): TGTGCCAGCAGCTTTTGGGGGGGTGAGGGGACAAGTGGCTACACCTTC.

The CDR3 DNA follows: TGTGCCTGGAGTCCGGACAGGCGTCCAACAGATACGCAGTATTTT. Its protein product is CAWSPDRRPTDTQYF. The chain carries TRBV30 and TRBJ2-3, with 7 bases lining up with TRBD1. Germline CDR1 and CDR2: GTSNPN and SVGIG (reference sequence). The ends lost 2 bases at V and 3 bases at J; junction bases unmatched: 8. CDR3 length equals 15 residues.

The J gene is TRBJ2-1, the V gene TRBV30; TRBD1 matches 9 bases. Germline CDR1 is GTSNPN and CDR2 is SVGIG (reference sequence). J lost 3 bases, V lost 3 bases, and 6 bases had no gene match. The CDR3 consists of 15 residues. The DNA for the CDR3 is TGTGCCTGGAGCGAGGGGGACAGGGTCTACAATGAGCAGTTCTTC. This codes for CAWSEGDRVYNEQFF.

V gene TRBV15 combines with J gene TRBJ2-1; 7 nucleotides align to TRBD2. CDR3 length: 14 amino acids. From germline, CDR1 is LNHNV and CDR2 YYDKDF (reference sequence). J gave up 9 bases and V 1 base, and 6 bases lay outside the gene matches. The CDR3 sequence: CATSRGGLRGEQFF. CDR3 in DNA: TGTGCCACCAGCAGAGGGGGACTAAGGGGTGAGCAGTTCTTC.

The chain links TRBV7-8 to TRBJ1-6; D perhaps matches TRBD1 (6 bases). Germline V gene sequence: CDR1 SGHVS, CDR2 FQNEAQ. This CDR3 is built from 14 residues. V gave up 8 bases and J gave up 5 bases, with 13 bases separating them. Here the CDR3 reads CASGAWTDNSPLHF. The CDR3 DNA follows: TGTGCCAGCGGAGCTTGGACAGATAATTCACCCCTCCACTTT.

For this clone: One end of the junction fails to match germline, which may point to a read error. The chain uses TRBV30 and TRBJ1-2; 7 nucleotides match TRBD1. Germline CDR1 and CDR2: GTSNPN and SVGIG (reference sequence). The CDR3 totals 11 residues. The CDR3 nucleotides read TGTGCCTGGAGTGCTTACGGACAGGTTAGCTTC. Protein: CAWSAYGQVSF.

The gene calls are TRBV25-1 and TRBJ1-5; 10 bases map to TRBD1. The CDR3 sequence is 13 residues long. The germline CDR1 and CDR2 sequences are MGHDK and SYGVNS. The V and J ends lost 6 bases and 5 bases, in that order; junction bases with no gene match: 1. CDR3 DNA sequence: TGTGCCAGCAGGGACAGGGGGGATCAGCCCCAGCATTTT. Protein product: CASRDRGDQPQHF. Full variable domain (rest looked up from reference TRBV25-1 and TRBJ1-5): EADIYQTPRYLVIGTGKKITLECSQTMGHDKMYWYQQDPGMELHLIHYSYGVNSTEKGDLSSESTVSRIRTEHFPLTLESARPSHTSQYLCASRDRGDQPQHFGDGTRLSIL.